In its sample, the clone carrying this T cell receptor (beta chain) was seen many times. What it binds is unknown. This sample stems from a study of molecular identifiers for immune sequencing clone quantification. V dropped 0 bases and J dropped 4 bases, with 11 bases sitting between them. Germline CDR1 reads SGHNT; CDR2 reads YYREEE (reference sequence). The CDR3 sequence is 14 residues long. Each CDR3 protein is one row after TCRdb ran MiXCR on the PCR reads. This table has 300,000 to 400,000 distinct CDR3 sequences, 20% to 25% appearing once. Study-wide points: Clones that exceeded 20 RNA copies held over 97% of effector molecules, yet under 1% in naive cells. A shared barcode on identical TCR molecules could lead to underestimated sizes for highly expanded clones.

The origin of this receptor is a human donor in good health. Some libraries in this study had Jurkat cell RNA spiked in. Sequenced material: naive CD8+ T cells from blood, with Jurkat cell RNA spiked in. Documented subset: FACS-sorted CD8+CD4-CCR7+CD45RA+ naive T cells. The rearrangement links TRBV5-4 to TRBJ2-7; a weak D match, TRBD1 (5 bases). In DNA form, the CDR3 reads TGTGCCAGCAGCTTGGGGACACGGGCTTACGAGCAGTACTTC. Protein: CASSLGTRAYEQYF.